Listed below are T cell receptor beta chains from one sample, sequenced in a study of beta chain features in type 1 diabetes. Using immunoSEQ multiplex PCR, the repertoire was profiled, and TCRdb retains in-frame clones only, with some absent. This table has 250,000 to 300,000 clones, less than 30% appearing once. The specimen was naive CD4+ T cells from blood. Receptors originate from a woman younger than 45 with type 1 diabetes. Each CDR3 is given with its conserved first and last residue. D genes are given only for firm matches. Size values are once, few and many counts, or a class for expanded clones, and some rows have none.

j_call	cdr3_length	d_call	clone_size	v_call	cdr3_aa	cdr3_nt
TRBJ1-5	16	-	-	TRBV18	CASSPLRQVDNQPQHF	TGTGCCAGCTCACCCTTACGACAGGTTGACAATCAGCCCCAGCATTTT
TRBJ1-1	12	-	-	TRBV6-5	CASRLGGTEAFF	TGTGCCTCTCGGTTAGGGGGCACTGAAGCTTTCTTT
TRBJ2-7	12	-	-	TRBV7-9	CASSLRSGKQYF	TGTGCCAGCAGCCTACGATCAGGGAAGCAGTACTTC
TRBJ1-3	15	-	few	TRBV4-2	CASSQPLRIGNTIYF	TGTGCCAGCAGCCAGCCTCTAAGAATCGGGAACACCATATATTTT
TRBJ1-5	16	-	-	TRBV4-1	CASSQESPQSNQPQHF	TGCGCCAGCAGCCAAGAATCACCTCAGAGCAATCAGCCCCAGCATTTT
TRBJ2-7	13	-	-	TRBV15	CATSPQRIYEQYF	TGTGCCACCAGCCCTCAGCGAATCTACGAGCAGTACTTC
TRBJ1-2	12	-	-	TRBV30	CAWSVAPSGYTF	TGTGCCTGGAGTGTAGCGCCTTCTGGCTACACCTTC
TRBJ2-3	16	-	-	TRBV5-1	CASSLVPQASTDTQYF	TGCGCCAGCAGCTTGGTCCCGCAGGCTAGCACAGATACGCAGTATTTT
TRBJ2-7	14	-	few	TRBV7-9	CASSLSAHTYEQYF	TGTGCCAGCAGCCTTTCCGCCCACACCTACGAGCAGTACTTC
TRBJ1-5	14	-	-	TRBV2	CASNPQGVNQPQHF	TGTGCCAGCAACCCACAGGGAGTTAATCAGCCCCAGCATTTT
TRBJ1-1	14	-	-	TRBV18	CASSPRGENTEAFF	TGTGCCAGCTCACCGCGAGGTGAGAACACTGAAGCTTTCTTT
TRBJ2-1	12	-	-	TRBV29-1	CSVREKIDEQFF	TGCAGCGTTCGGGAGAAGATCGATGAGCAGTTCTTC
TRBJ2-1	12	TRBD2	-	TRBV29-1	CSVASGDNEQFF	TGCAGCGTTGCTAGCGGTGACAATGAGCAGTTCTTC
TRBJ2-1	16	TRBD2	few	TRBV9	CASSVGAGGPYNEQFF	TGTGCCAGCAGCGTAGGGGCGGGAGGGCCTTACAATGAGCAGTTCTTC
TRBJ1-1	14	-	-	TRBV5-4	CASSSDTGRTEAFF	TGTGCCAGCAGCTCCGACACCGGGAGGACTGAAGCTTTCTTT
TRBJ1-1	15	-	-	TRBV4-1	CASSLTRGSNTEAFF	TGCGCCAGCAGTCTCACCAGGGGATCGAACACTGAAGCTTTCTTT
TRBJ1-1	13	TRBD1	-	TRBV29-1	CSTDRGMNTEAFF	TGCAGCACTGACAGGGGTATGAACACTGAAGCTTTCTTT
TRBJ2-5	14	TRBD1	few	TRBV5-6	CASRWTGGRETQYF	TGTGCCAGCAGGTGGACAGGGGGCCGAGAGACCCAGTACTTC
TRBJ2-7	12	-	-	TRBV28	CASSWSSYEQYF	TGTGCCAGCAGTTGGAGCTCCTACGAGCAGTACTTC
TRBJ2-7	15	TRBD1	-	TRBV4-1	CASSPTGGRTYEQYF	TGCGCCAGCAGCCCCACAGGGGGAAGGACCTACGAGCAGTACTTC
TRBJ2-7	12	-	few	TRBV29-1	CSVSRANHEQYF	TGCAGCGTTAGCAGGGCTAACCACGAGCAGTACTTC
TRBJ2-3	17	TRBD2	few	TRBV7-8	CASSPDPSSGNTDTQYF	TGTGCCAGCAGCCCCGACCCCAGTAGCGGGAACACAGATACGCAGTATTTT
TRBJ2-1	15	TRBD2	-	TRBV30	CAWSTSGVPYNEQFF	TGTGCCTGGAGTACTAGCGGTGTCCCCTACAATGAGCAGTTCTTC
TRBJ1-1	13	TRBD1	-	TRBV29-1	CSASDRVNTEAFF	TGCAGCGCGTCGGACAGGGTGAACACTGAAGCTTTCTTT
TRBJ2-6	16	TRBD1	few	TRBV19	CASSIGTVSGANVLTF	TGTGCCAGTAGTATCGGGACAGTCTCGGGGGCCAACGTCCTGACTTTC
TRBJ2-7	14	TRBD2	few	TRBV19	CASSSGRALDEQYF	TGTGCCAGCTCCTCCGGGAGGGCCCTGGACGAGCAGTACTTC
TRBJ1-1	14	-	-	TRBV27	CASSDGRGYTEAFF	TGTGCCAGCAGTGACGGGAGGGGATATACTGAAGCTTTCTTT
TRBJ2-1	14	-	few	TRBV5-1	CASSLGTLDNEQFF	TGCGCCAGCAGCTTGGGGACACTCGACAATGAGCAGTTCTTC
TRBJ2-3	15	TRBD2	-	TRBV10-3	CAIRGPSGSTDTQYF	TGTGCCATCCGAGGGCCTAGCGGAAGCACAGATACGCAGTATTTT
TRBJ2-7	15	TRBD1	-	TRBV5-1	CASSFSTGTVGEQYF	TGCGCCAGCAGCTTCTCGACAGGGACGGTAGGCGAGCAGTACTTC
TRBJ2-1	11	TRBD2	-	TRBV20-1	CSATSGKREFF	TGCAGTGCGACTAGCGGGAAGAGGGAGTTCTTC
TRBJ2-7	14	TRBD1	-	TRBV6-1	CASSRGTGTYEQYF	TGTGCCAGCAGTCGAGGGACAGGTACCTACGAGCAGTACTTC
TRBJ2-2	15	-	-	TRBV7-8	CASSSTAPNTGELFF	TGTGCCAGCAGCAGCACAGCCCCCAACACCGGGGAGCTGTTTTTT
TRBJ2-7	16	-	-	TRBV11-1	CASSLLTPPVTYEQYF	TGTGCCAGCAGCCTATTGACACCGCCGGTCACCTACGAGCAGTACTTC
TRBJ1-2	13	-	-	TRBV11-2	CASSLDSLSGYTF	TGTGCCAGCAGCTTAGATTCTCTCTCCGGCTACACCTTC
TRBJ2-3	15	TRBD2	-	TRBV28	CASSTRTSEADTQYF	TGTGCCAGCAGCACGAGGACTAGCGAGGCAGATACGCAGTATTTT
TRBJ2-7	16	TRBD2	few	TRBV7-2	CASSSQGLAGGHEQYF	TGTGCCAGCAGCTCCCAAGGACTAGCGGGAGGGCACGAGCAGTACTTC
TRBJ1-5	15	TRBD1	-	TRBV30	CAWSTGQGAFQPQHF	TGTGCCTGGAGTACGGGACAGGGGGCCTTTCAGCCCCAGCATTTT
TRBJ1-1	13	-	few	TRBV7-3	CASSTYRGREAFF	TGTGCCAGCAGCACTTATAGAGGGAGGGAAGCTTTCTTT
TRBJ2-5	16	TRBD2	-	TRBV5-4	CASSLDSSGRLETQYF	TGTGCCAGCAGCTTGGATTCTAGCGGGAGATTGGAGACCCAGTACTTC
TRBJ2-5	11	-	-	TRBV29-1	CSVLTLETQYF	TGCAGCGTTTTGACACTAGAGACCCAGTACTTC
TRBJ1-4	15	-	few	TRBV7-9	CASSLGLLIDEKLFF	TGTGCCAGCAGCTTAGGACTGCTCATAGATGAAAAACTGTTTTTT
TRBJ1-1	14	TRBD1	few	TRBV2	CASSGTGMGTEAFF	TGTGCCAGCAGTGGGACAGGGATGGGCACTGAAGCTTTCTTT
TRBJ2-1	15	TRBD2	-	TRBV9	CASSVTSGINSEQFF	TGTGCCAGCAGCGTTACTAGCGGGATCAATTCTGAGCAGTTCTTC
TRBJ2-3	16	-	-	TRBV28	CASSLAQGIGPDTQYF	TGTGCCAGCAGTTTGGCGCAGGGAATCGGCCCAGATACGCAGTATTTT
TRBJ2-4	14	TRBD2	few	TRBV9	CASSVRREGNIQYF	TGTGCCAGCAGCGTAAGGCGGGAGGGGAACATTCAGTACTTC
TRBJ1-2	13	TRBD1	-	TRBV28	CASRPTGVYGYTF	TGTGCCAGCAGACCGACAGGGGTCTATGGCTACACCTTC
TRBJ2-1	16	TRBD2	-	TRBV14	CASSQRRTSGSNEQFF	TGTGCCAGCAGCCAAAGAAGGACTAGCGGATCGAATGAGCAGTTCTTC
TRBJ2-7	15	-	-	TRBV18	CASSPGLQGLNEQYF	TGTGCCAGCTCACCGGGTTTGCAGGGGCTCAACGAGCAGTACTTC
TRBJ2-1	16	-	few	TRBV19	CATSRILARSYNEQFF	TGTGCCACCAGCCGGATACTAGCTCGCTCCTACAATGAGCAGTTCTTC
TRBJ2-5	14	TRBD1	few	TRBV6-1	CASSEGTGLATQYF	TGTGCCAGCAGTGAGGGGACAGGATTAGCGACCCAGTACTTC
TRBJ2-5	13	-	-	TRBV11-3	CASSSQASETQYF	TGTGCCAGCAGCTCCCAGGCATCCGAGACCCAGTACTTC
TRBJ2-3	15	-	few	TRBV4-2	CASSQETSHADTQYF	TGTGCCAGCAGCCAAGAGACATCCCATGCAGATACGCAGTATTTT